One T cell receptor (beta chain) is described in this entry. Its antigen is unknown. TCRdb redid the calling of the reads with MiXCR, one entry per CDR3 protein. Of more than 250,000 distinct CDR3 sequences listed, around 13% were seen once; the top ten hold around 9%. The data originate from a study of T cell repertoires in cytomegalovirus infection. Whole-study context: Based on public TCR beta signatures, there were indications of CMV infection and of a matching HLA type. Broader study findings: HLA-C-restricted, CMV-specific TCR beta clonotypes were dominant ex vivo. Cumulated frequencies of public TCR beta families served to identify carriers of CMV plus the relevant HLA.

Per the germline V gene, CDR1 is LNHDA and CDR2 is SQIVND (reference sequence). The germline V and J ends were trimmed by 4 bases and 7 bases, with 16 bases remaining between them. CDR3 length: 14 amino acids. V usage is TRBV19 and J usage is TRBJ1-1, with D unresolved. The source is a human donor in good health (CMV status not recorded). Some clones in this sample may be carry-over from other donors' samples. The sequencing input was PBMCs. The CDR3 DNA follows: TGTGCCAGTAGTACCGGGCCACCCGCTAGTGAAGCTTTCTTT. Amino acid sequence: CASSTGPPASEAFF.